These T cell receptor beta chains were read from a single sample in a study of shared clonotypes between healthy human individuals. Using immunoSEQ multiplex PCR, the repertoire was profiled, and TCRdb retains in-frame clones only, with some absent. The repertoire holds roughly 520,000 clones, with around 95% as singletons. Specimen: naive CD4+ T cells sorted from blood. These TCRs come from a young woman in good health. Each CDR3 is given with its conserved first and last residue. Each record gives: V gene, clone size, D gene, J gene, CDR3 length, CDR3 protein, CDR3 DNA. D genes are given only for firm matches. Size is stated for part of the rows, as once, few or many counts, or as a class when the clone is expanded.

V: TRBV18; size: NA; D: TRBD2; J: TRBJ2-7; length: 18; CDR3: CASSQLAGGPLDSYEQYF; DNA: TGTGCCAGCTCACAACTAGCGGGAGGGCCTCTTGACTCCTACGAGCAGTACTTC
V: TRBV19; size: NA; D: NA; J: TRBJ2-6; length: 15; CDR3: CASSIGSPGANVLTF; DNA: TGTGCCAGTAGTATAGGATCCCCCGGGGCCAACGTCCTGACTTTC
V: TRBV19; size: NA; D: NA; J: TRBJ1-1; length: 15; CDR3: CASSIDRAGSREAFF; DNA: TGTGCCAGTAGTATAGATCGGGCAGGGAGCAGAGAAGCTTTCTTT
V: TRBV27; size: NA; D: NA; J: TRBJ2-1; length: 15; CDR3: CASSLFGLEYNEQFF; DNA: TGTGCCAGCAGTTTATTCGGACTCGAATACAATGAGCAGTTCTTC
V: TRBV7-9; size: NA; D: TRBD1; J: TRBJ2-1; length: 17; CDR3: CASSLVGSGTGRNEQFF; DNA: TGTGCCAGCAGCTTAGTTGGGTCCGGGACAGGCAGGAATGAGCAGTTCTTC
V: TRBV6-5; size: NA; D: NA; J: TRBJ2-5; length: 13; CDR3: CASSYNREETQYF; DNA: TGTGCCAGCAGCTATAACAGGGAAGAGACCCAGTACTTC
V: TRBV5-1; size: NA; D: NA; J: TRBJ1-1; length: 14; CDR3: CASSPFGGNTEAFF; DNA: TGCGCCAGCAGCCCCTTCGGGGGGAACACTGAAGCTTTCTTT
V: TRBV19; size: NA; D: NA; J: TRBJ1-2; length: 13; CDR3: CASSAGADYGYTF; DNA: TGTGCCAGTAGTGCTGGGGCGGACTATGGCTACACCTTC
V: TRBV5-4; size: NA; D: NA; J: TRBJ2-6; length: 17; CDR3: CASSPRYRQYGANVLTF; DNA: TGTGCCAGCAGCCCCAGATATAGACAGTACGGGGCCAACGTCCTGACTTTC
V: TRBV10-2; size: NA; D: NA; J: TRBJ1-3; length: 15; CDR3: CASSSTGIIGNTIYF; DNA: TGCGCCAGCAGTTCGACGGGTATAATAGGAAACACCATATATTTT
V: TRBV4-1; size: NA; D: TRBD1; J: TRBJ2-7; length: 15; CDR3: CASSHPGTGLYEQYF; DNA: TGCGCCAGCAGCCATCCCGGGACAGGGCTCTACGAGCAGTACTTC
V: TRBV7-8; size: NA; D: NA; J: TRBJ2-1; length: 13; CDR3: CASSPDYYNEQFF; DNA: TGTGCCAGCAGCCCGGACTACTACAATGAGCAGTTCTTC
V: TRBV27; size: NA; D: NA; J: TRBJ1-2; length: 12; CDR3: CASSPQGYGYTF; DNA: TGTGCCAGCAGCCCCCAGGGGTATGGCTACACCTTC
V: TRBV2; size: once; D: NA; J: TRBJ1-2; length: 12; CDR3: CASIVVMDGYTF; DNA: TGTGCCAGCATCGTTGTAATGGACGGCTACACCTTC
V: TRBV28; size: NA; D: TRBD1; J: TRBJ1-2; length: 13; CDR3: CAVRGDRAYGYTF; DNA: TGTGCCGTCAGGGGGGACAGGGCTTATGGCTACACCTTC
V: TRBV28; size: NA; D: NA; J: TRBJ2-7; length: 12; CDR3: CASSVMRHEQYF; DNA: TGTGCCAGCAGTGTCATGAGACACGAGCAGTACTTC
V: TRBV19; size: NA; D: TRBD1; J: TRBJ1-5; length: 17; CDR3: CASSSRTGNGGNQPQHF; DNA: TGTGCCAGTAGTTCCCGGACAGGGAATGGTGGCAATCAGCCCCAGCATTTT
V: TRBV4-1; size: NA; D: TRBD2; J: TRBJ2-7; length: 15; CDR3: CASSHMTSGSYEQYF; DNA: TGCGCCAGCAGCCATATGACTAGCGGGAGTTACGAGCAGTACTTC
V: TRBV27; size: NA; D: NA; J: TRBJ2-2; length: 14; CDR3: CASSTKGRTGELFF; DNA: TGTGCCAGCAGTACCAAAGGCCGTACCGGGGAGCTGTTTTTT
V: TRBV19; size: NA; D: NA; J: TRBJ2-5; length: 12; CDR3: CASSGSWETQYF; DNA: TGTGCCAGTAGCGGGAGCTGGGAGACCCAGTACTTC
V: TRBV7-2; size: once; D: NA; J: TRBJ2-7; length: 11; CDR3: CASSLALHQYF; DNA: TGTGCCAGCAGCTTAGCCCTCCACCAGTACTTC
V: TRBV7-9; size: NA; D: TRBD1; J: TRBJ2-7; length: 14; CDR3: CASSLASGGNEQYF; DNA: TGTGCCAGCAGCTTAGCATCAGGGGGCAACGAGCAGTACTTC
V: TRBV6-5; size: NA; D: NA; J: TRBJ2-2; length: 15; CDR3: CASSRRRQGTGELFF; DNA: TGTGCCAGCAGCCGGCGGAGGCAGGGTACCGGGGAGCTGTTTTTT
V: TRBV2; size: NA; D: TRBD2; J: TRBJ2-1; length: 14; CDR3: CASSEQGLYNEQFF; DNA: TGTGCCAGCAGTGAACAGGGACTATACAATGAGCAGTTCTTC
V: TRBV9; size: NA; D: NA; J: TRBJ2-1; length: 15; CDR3: CASSVAPERVNEQFF; DNA: TGTGCCAGCAGCGTAGCCCCAGAGAGGGTCAATGAGCAGTTCTTC
V: TRBV20-1; size: NA; D: NA; J: TRBJ2-5; length: 11; CDR3: CSARDGETQYF; DNA: TGCAGTGCTAGAGACGGAGAGACCCAGTACTTC